This T cell receptor (beta chain) was sequenced in a study of control samples from healthy donors and cancer patients. V lost 6 bases, J lost 2 bases, and 16 bases lay in between. The CDR3 has 15 residues. Germline V CDR1 and CDR2: WNHNN, SYGVQD (reference sequence). TCRdb keeps only in-frame clones here, not all; method: immunoSEQ multiplex PCR. The repertoire holds some 80,000 clones, with approximately 90% as singletons. The chain has TRBV10-1 and TRBJ2-5; D ambiguous. Sequences were obtained from PBMCs. The TCR sequence derives from a woman aged 55-75 years with head and neck cancer. The CDR3 sequence is CASRITRAVQETQYF. The DNA of the CDR3 is TGCGCCAGCAGAATAACCCGGGCCGTTCAAGAGACCCAGTACTTC.